Each of the 10 T cell receptor beta chains below was sequenced from the same sample in a study of cytomegalovirus exposure and HLA in healthy donors. Libraries were prepared by immunoSEQ multiplex PCR; TCRdb keeps only in-frame clonotypes and omits some of them. Here the sample spans some 200,000 clones, around nine tenths being singletons. The sample consisted of PBMCs. The receptors were sampled from a woman aged 18-29 years in good health and CMV-seronegative.

The sample holds one count of this clone. This chain's CDR3 is CAWGTGTGNTKAFF. The CDR3 DNA is TGTGCCTGGGGGACCGGGACAGGGAATACAAAAGCTTTCTTT. The V and J genes are TRBV30 and TRBJ1-1; 9 bases are shared with TRBD1. V dropped 5 bases and J dropped 9; count of bases not matched to a gene: 13. The CDR3 loop spans 14 amino acids. Germline assignment: CDR1 GTSNPN and CDR2 SVGIG (reference sequence).

The V and J genes are TRBV18 and TRBJ1-1; possible D gene TRBD1, 5 bases. Trimming pared 1 base from V and 3 bases from J, leaving 12 bases between. The CDR3 is 15 residues long. Per germline, CDR1 KGHSH and CDR2 LQKENI. The CDR3 nucleotides read TGTGCCAGCTCACCACGTGACAGAAGAGACACTGAAGCTTTCTTT. Protein sequence: CASSPRDRRDTEAFF. Supplemented by reference TRBV18 and TRBJ1-1, the full variable domain reads NAGVMQNPRHLVRRRGQEARLRCSPMKGHSHVYWYRQLPEEGLKFMVYLQKENIIDESGMPKERFSAEFPKEGPSILRIQQVVRGDSAAYFCASSPRDRRDTEAFFGQGTRLTVV.

This sequence joins TRBV19 and TRBJ1-1; no reliable D call. Germline V gene lookup returns CDR1 LNHDA and CDR2 SQIVND (reference sequence). This CDR3 has 15 amino acids. V was cut by 5 bases and J by 5 bases, with 18 bases left in between. CDR3 sequence: CASSWALAAETEAFF. The CDR3, as DNA: TGTGCCAGTAGTTGGGCCCTAGCGGCGGAGACTGAAGCTTTCTTT. Full variable domain (remainder filled in from reference TRBV19 and TRBJ1-1): DGGITQSPKYLFRKEGQNVTLSCEQNLNHDAMYWYRQDPGQGLRLIYYSQIVNDFQKGDIAEGYSVSREKKESFPLTVTSAQKNPTAFYLCASSWALAAETEAFFGQGTRLTVV.

Notes on this clone: Other DNA sequences in this sample translate to the same CDR3. The chain combines TRBV6-5 with TRBJ1-5, with D possibly being TRBD1 (6 bases). Germline V gene sequence: CDR1 MNHEY, CDR2 SVGAGI. The length of the CDR3 is 13 residues. With 6 bases removed from V and 4 bases from J, the gap between germline ends came to 10 bases. The DNA for the CDR3 is TGTGCCAGCAGCTCTACAGGGAATCAGCCCCAGCATTTT. As protein: CASSSTGNQPQHF.

Details on this clone: Different DNA sequences within this sample yield the same CDR3. V gene TRBV27 combines with J gene TRBJ1-3; D possibly corresponds to TRBD1 (6 bases). Per germline, CDR1 MNHEY and CDR2 SMNVEV (reference sequence). This CDR3 region has 14 residues. The ends were cut back, 5 bases at V and 2 bases at J, with 10 bases in the middle. As DNA, the CDR3 is TGTGCCAGCAGTCTGACAGGCCCTGGAAACACCATATATTTT. Translated, it gives CASSLTGPGNTIYF.

The J gene is TRBJ1-5, the V gene TRBV19, with D possibly TRBD1 on 6 matching bases. CDR1 and CDR2 (germline): LNHDA, SQIVND (reference sequence). Deletions cut 3 bases from V and 7 bases from J, with 16 bases between. This CDR3 spans 15 amino acids. The CDR3 bases are TGTGCCAGTAGTATCGGCGCAGGGGCAAGGCAGCCCCAGCATTTT. This encodes CASSIGAGARQPQHF.

The rearrangement uses TRBV7-2 and TRBJ2-1; perhaps TRBD2 as D (6 bases). V lost 5 bases and J lost 2, with 16 bases in between. The CDR3 has 16 residues. Per the germline V gene, CDR1 is SGHTA and CDR2 is FQGNSA. The DNA for the CDR3 is TGTGCCAGCAGCCTAGAGAGCGGGTTAACCTACAATGAGCAGTTCTTC. Translated, it gives CASSLESGLTYNEQFF.

The V and J genes are TRBV9 and TRBJ2-7, with TRBD1 matching over 9 bases. Trimming cost V 3 bases and J 7 bases; bases outside gene matches: 11. Germline CDR1 reads SGDLS; CDR2 reads YYNGEE. CDR3 size: 15 residues. As DNA, the CDR3 is TGTGCCAGCAGCGCGAGAACAGGGGGCTATTTTGAGCAGTACTTC. Residues: CASSARTGGYFEQYF.

This chain uses TRBV19 with TRBJ1-6, with 7 bases that match TRBD1. Germline-derived CDR1 and CDR2 are LNHDA and SQIVND (reference sequence). The CDR3 spans 16 residues. Trimming at V came to 3 bases and at J to 6 bases, leaving 8 bases not matched to a gene. In nucleotides, the CDR3 is TGTGCCAGTAGTATTATAACCGGGACAGTTAATTCACCCCTCCACTTT. This translates into CASSIITGTVNSPLHF.

This chain joins TRBV7-9 and TRBJ1-1; D possibly corresponds to TRBD1 (6 bases). V lost 3 bases and J lost 0, with 14 bases in between. The CDR3 is 16 amino acids. Germline V gene lookup returns CDR1 SEHNR and CDR2 FQNEAQ (reference sequence). CDR3 nucleotides: TGTGCCAGCAGCTTTAGACAGACAGGACTGAACACTGAAGCTTTCTTT. Encoded protein: CASSFRQTGLNTEAFF.